What follows are 3 T cell receptor beta chains derived from one specimen sequenced in a study of shared clonotypes between healthy human individuals. The data were produced by immunoSEQ multiplex PCR, yet TCRdb's version contains in-frame clones alone and is incomplete. The profile covers around 980,000 clones, with around three quarters appearing a single time and 0.55% to 0.7% taken by the ten largest. The sequencing input was memory CD4+ T cells from PBMCs. Subset: CD45RA-negative fraction. The origin of the receptors is a man between 18 and 35 years old in good health. Some clones in this sample may be carry-over from other donors' samples.

This sequence joins TRBV25-1 and TRBJ1-1; D may be TRBD1 (6 bases). Germline V CDR1 and CDR2: MGHDK, SYGVNS. Trimming took off 0 bases at V and 1 base at J, with 12 bases between the two ends. There are 16 residues in the CDR3. CDR3 in amino acids: CASSEYRQGKNTEAFF. CDR3 sequence (DNA): TGTGCCAGCAGTGAATATCGGCAGGGGAAGAACACTGAAGCTTTCTTT.

This clone occurred once. In the same sample, other DNA sequences code for this CDR3. This chain connects TRBV30 to TRBJ1-5, with a tentative D call TRBD1 (5 bases). The V gene lost 2 bases and the J gene lost 3 bases, with 8 bases spanning the gap. Germline CDR1 reads GTSNPN; CDR2 reads SVGIG (reference sequence). The CDR3 is made up of 13 amino acids. CDR3: CAWSRGPNQPQHF. The CDR3 region has the DNA TGTGCCTGGAGTCGGGGACCCAATCAGCCCCAGCATTTT.

This clone was recorded only once. The CDR3 is CASSLDPAGNTGELFF. The CDR3 DNA is TGCGCCAGCAGCTTGGACCCGGCGGGGAACACCGGGGAGCTGTTTTTT. The rearrangement joins TRBV5-1 to TRBJ2-2; weak D call: TRBD2 (5 bases). CDR1 and CDR2 (germline): SGHRS, YFSETQ. CDR3 length equals 16 residues. Deletions cut 0 bases from V and 1 base from J, with 10 bases between.